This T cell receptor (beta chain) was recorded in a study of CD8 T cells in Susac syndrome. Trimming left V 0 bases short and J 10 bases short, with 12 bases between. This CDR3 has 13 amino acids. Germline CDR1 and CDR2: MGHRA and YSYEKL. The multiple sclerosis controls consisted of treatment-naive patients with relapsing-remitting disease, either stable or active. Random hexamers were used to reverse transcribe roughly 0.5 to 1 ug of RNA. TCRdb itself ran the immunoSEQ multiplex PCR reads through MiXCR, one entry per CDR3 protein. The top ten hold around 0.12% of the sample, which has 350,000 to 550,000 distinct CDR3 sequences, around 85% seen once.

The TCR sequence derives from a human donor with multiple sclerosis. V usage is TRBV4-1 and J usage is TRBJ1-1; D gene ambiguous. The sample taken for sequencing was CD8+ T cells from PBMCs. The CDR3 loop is CASSQEPGITAFF. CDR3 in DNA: TGCGCCAGCAGCCAAGAGCCGGGTATAACAGCTTTCTTT.